This TCR beta chain emerged from a study of T cells after yellow fever vaccination. Looking at the study overall: With SMART-Seq v4 Ultra Low Input, the fractions containing low cell numbers were prepared.

General study findings and limits: The secondary response was weaker but peaked faster, day 5 versus 15.

Researchers made TCR cDNA using 5'RACE template switching, and this step added a universal primer site and UMIs. MiXCR, applied by TCRdb to the 5' RACE reads, yields one record per CDR3 protein. Of some 350,000 distinct CDR3 sequences in the sample, roughly 4% were seen once. Germline CDR1 reads LNHDA; CDR2 reads SQIVND (reference sequence). V lost 4 bases, J lost 0 bases, and 6 bases stayed unmatched. The CDR3 sequence is 16 residues long. A few counts support this clonotype. Its target is not known. Material: PBMCs, obtained 5 days after the yellow fever booster vaccination. This sequence was found in a man between 18 and 35 years old who received the YFV17D yellow fever vaccine. V and J are TRBV19 and TRBJ1-1; 9 positions match TRBD1. CDR3 region: CASSTLDRGLNTEAFF. DNA of the CDR3: TGTGCCAGTAGTACCTTGGACAGGGGCCTGAACACTGAAGCTTTCTTT. Using reference TRBV19 and TRBJ1-1 for the parts outside the CDR3, the full variable domain is DGGITQSPKYLFRKEGQNVTLSCEQNLNHDAMYWYRQDPGQGLRLIYYSQIVNDFQKGDIAEGYSVSREKKESFPLTVTSAQKNPTAFYLCASSTLDRGLNTEAFFGQGTRLTVV.